These 32 T cell receptor beta chains came from one sample sequenced in a study of neurological immune-mediated disorders. TCRdb re-called the 5' RACE reads with MiXCR, one entry per CDR3 protein. Among 70,000 to 95,000 distinct CDR3 sequences, under 20% were seen once, and the ten largest hold 15%. The sample comprised PBMCs. The origin of the receptors is a woman aged 40 to 55 in good health.

This clonotype was seen at least ten times. This chain uses TRBV20-1 with TRBJ1-5; 7 bases fit TRBD1. Germline CDR1 reads DFQATT; CDR2 reads SNEGSKA (reference sequence). J lost 4 bases, V lost 1 base, and 10 bases had no gene match. The CDR3 has 16 residues. DNA for the CDR3: TGCAGTGCTAGAGGCCGGGACAGCCGCGTTAATCAGCCCCAGCATTTT. It encodes CSARGRDSRVNQPQHF.

This clonotype was counted many times. The chain couples TRBV20-1 to TRBJ1-2; TRBD1 matches at 9 bases. This CDR3 has 16 residues. The germline gives CDR1 DFQATT, CDR2 SNEGSKA (reference sequence). J was trimmed by 6 bases and V by 3 bases; bases with no gene match: 14. In nucleotides, the CDR3 is TGCAGTGCTAGCCCACAGGGGGCGGGGGTATCGCATGGCTACACCTTC. Its translation is CSASPQGAGVSHGYTF.

This clonotype was observed at least ten times. The CDR3 bases are TGTGCCAGCAGCGTACACGGCCAAGAGACCCAGTACTTC. This sequence encodes CASSVHGQETQYF. The gene calls are TRBV9 and TRBJ2-5; D unclear. V shed 1 base and J shed 1 base, with 5 bases lying between them. CDR3 size: 13 residues. CDR1 and CDR2 (germline): SGDLS, YYNGEE.

A word on this clonotype: A read error may be the cause here, since a much bigger clone is one base away. The rearrangement joins TRBV3-1 to TRBJ2-2; no reliable D call. In germline, CDR1 is LGHDT, CDR2 YNNKEL (reference sequence). This CDR3 has 11 amino acids. V lost 3 bases, J lost 7 bases, and 3 bases lay in between. The CDR3 loop is CASSHDGELFF. CDR3 DNA sequence: TGTGCCAGCAGCCATGACGGGGAGCTGTTTTTT.

The DNA for the CDR3 is TGTGCCACCAGCAGAGCGAACAGGGAAGAGACCCAGTACTTC. It is translated as CATSRANREETQYF. The chain employs TRBV15 and TRBJ2-5; D possibly corresponds to TRBD1 (6 bases). The CDR3 length is 14 residues. CDR1 is LNHNV and CDR2 is YYDKDF in the germline V gene (reference sequence). With 1 base removed from V and 3 bases from J, the gap between germline ends came to 9 bases. Full variable domain (missing parts from reference TRBV15 and TRBJ2-5): DAMVIQNPRYQVTQFGKPVTLSCSQTLNHNVMYWYQQKSSQAPKLLFHYYDKDFNNEADTPDNFQSRRPNTSFCFLDIRSPGLGDTAMYLCATSRANREETQYFGPGTRLLVL.

This clonotype was picked up many times. The V and J genes are TRBV7-2 and TRBJ2-1; D may be TRBD2 (6 bases). V lost 3 bases, J lost 9 bases, and 18 bases lay in between. Germline assignment: CDR1 SGHTA and CDR2 FQGNSA. The CDR3 is 15 residues long. CDR3: CASSFPAGSSGEQFF. The CDR3 nucleotides read TGTGCCAGCAGCTTCCCGGCGGGGTCATCTGGTGAGCAGTTCTTC.

This clonotype showed up many times. V and J are TRBV20-1 and TRBJ1-2; D not certain. This CDR3 comprises 15 residues. Trimming removed 6 bases from V and 3 bases from J, with 20 bases in between. Germline V lookup: CDR1 DFQATT, CDR2 SNEGSKA (reference sequence). CDR3 residues: CSAPIGLQRDYGYTF. CDR3 in DNA: TGCAGTGCCCCAATCGGATTACAGAGGGACTATGGCTACACCTTC.

This clonotype has more than one count but fewer than ten. The chain couples TRBV6-2 or TRBV6-3 to TRBJ2-1; D gene unclear. V was cut by 1 base and J by 2 bases, with 9 bases left in between. CDR3 length: 15 amino acids. The V gene's germline CDR1 is MNHEY and CDR2 SVGEGT. The CDR3 loop is CASSYLGSPYNEQFF. CDR3 coding DNA: TGTGCCAGCAGTTACTTGGGGTCCCCCTACAATGAGCAGTTCTTC.

This chain connects TRBV3-1 to TRBJ1-2, with D perhaps matching TRBD1 (6 bases). This CDR3 contains 16 residues. The V gene lost 4 bases and the J gene lost 1 base, with 16 bases spanning the gap. The germline gives CDR1 LGHDT, CDR2 YNNKEL (reference sequence). CDR3 coding DNA: TGTGCCAGCAGCCGTAACGGTGAGGGGGATAACTATGGCTACACCTTC. Translation gives CASSRNGEGDNYGYTF.

This clonotype was counted ten times or more. This chain uses TRBV29-1 with TRBJ1-2, with a possible D match to TRBD1 (5 bases). The CDR3 runs to 11 residues. V shed 2 bases and J shed 8 bases, with 9 bases lying between them. Germline V CDR1 and CDR2: SQVTM, ANQGSEA. The CDR3 spells CSVESGGGYTF. CDR3 coding DNA: TGCAGCGTTGAATCGGGGGGAGGCTACACCTTC. Filled out from reference TRBV29-1 and TRBJ1-2, the complete variable domain reads SAVISQKPSRDICQRGTSLTIQCQVDSQVTMMFWYRQQPGQSLTLIATANQGSEATYESGFVIDKFPISRPNLTFSTLTVSNMSPEDSSIYLCSVESGGGYTFGSGTRLTVV.

This chain uses TRBV5-1 with TRBJ1-1, with D unresolved. The CDR3 consists of 13 residues. Between the trimmed V and J ends, which lost 3 bases and 3 bases, there was a span of 9 bases. Germline CDR1 SGHRS, CDR2 YFSETQ. The CDR3 region has the DNA TGCGCCAGCAGCTGGCTAAGGGACACTGAAGCTTTCTTT. It is translated as CASSWLRDTEAFF.

As concerns this clonotype: A much larger clone lies one base from this, so it may be a read error. This chain uses TRBV28 with TRBJ2-1; D is unresolved. From germline, CDR1 is MDHEN and CDR2 SYDVKM. The CDR3 runs 12 residues. CDR3 loop: CVSRAGVDEQFF. The CDR3 region has the DNA TGTGTCAGCCGCGCTGGCGTTGATGAGCAGTTCTTC.

The sample holds many counts of this clonotype. The chain carries TRBV6-2 or TRBV6-3 and TRBJ2-5; D gene ambiguous. V lost 6 bases to trimming and J lost 4 bases, with 12 bases between them. The CDR3 spans 13 residues. The germline V gene has CDR1 MNHEY and CDR2 SVGEGT. Here the CDR3 DNA reads TGTGCCAGCAGCCGCGGACCGCGAGAGACCCAGTACTTC. This codes for CASSRGPRETQYF.

This clonotype showed up many times. CDR3 residues: CASSPIDRDGYGYTF. The CDR3 DNA follows: TGTGCCAGCAGCCCGATCGACAGGGATGGCTATGGCTACACCTTC. The genes are TRBV6-1 and TRBJ1-2; 7 bases align to TRBD1. This CDR3 spans 15 amino acids. Losses at the gene ends were 6 bases for V and 4 bases for J; bases not matched to a gene: 11. Germline V CDR1 and CDR2: MNHNS, SASEGT.

The sample holds many counts of this clonotype. The chain couples TRBV6-5 to TRBJ2-3; the D is unclear. The CDR3 extends over 14 amino acids. Trimming shortened V by 2 bases and J by 0 bases, and 6 bases separated the two germline ends. CDR1 is MNHEY, CDR2 SVGAGI, per germline. CDR3 in DNA: TGTGCCAGCAGTTACAGGGCGAGCACAGATACGCAGTATTTT. It translates to CASSYRASTDTQYF.

This clonotype was seen at least ten times. The J gene is TRBJ2-5, the V gene TRBV6-6; the match to TRBD2 covers 7 bases. The germline gives CDR1 MNHNY, CDR2 SVGAGI (reference sequence). The J segment lost 5 bases and the V segment lost 2 bases, leaving 2 bases of the junction unmatched. The CDR3 runs to 13 residues. The CDR3 nucleotides read TGTGCCAGCAGTTACGGGGGGGAGGAGACCCAGTACTTC. Its translation: CASSYGGEETQYF.

This clonotype was detected only a few times. J is TRBJ1-6 and V is TRBV7-3; D may be TRBD1 (6 bases). The CDR3 has 15 residues. Trimming took off 2 bases at V and 8 bases at J, with 13 bases between the two ends. CDR1 is SGHTA, CDR2 FQGTGA, per germline. CDR3 in DNA: TGTGCCAGCAGCTTAGGTACGGGGGCGGATTCACCCCTCCACTTT. Translating gives CASSLGTGADSPLHF. Full variable domain (rest looked up from reference TRBV7-3 and TRBJ1-6): GAGVSQTPSNKVTEKGKYVELRCDPISGHTALYWYRQSLGQGPEFLIYFQGTGAADDSGLPNDRFFAVRPEGSVSTLKIQRTERGDSAVYLCASSLGTGADSPLHFGNGTRLTVT.

This clonotype was counted at least ten times. The rearrangement joins TRBV7-2 to TRBJ2-1, with 12 nucleotides matching TRBD2. Trimming took 1 base from V and 4 from J; bases not matched to a gene: 11. This CDR3 comprises 19 residues. The germline V gene has CDR1 SGHTA and CDR2 FQGNSA. The CDR3 DNA follows: TGTGCCAGCAGCTTAGTGAGGTCTAGCGGGGGGGCCAGGTACAATGAGCAGTTCTTC. Protein sequence: CASSLVRSSGGARYNEQFF. The whole variable domain, filled in from reference TRBV7-2 and TRBJ2-1, reads GAGVSQSPSNKVTEKGKDVELRCDPISGHTALYWYRQSLGQGLEFLIYFQGNSAPDKSGLPSDRFSAERTGGSVSTLTIQRTQQEDSAVYLCASSLVRSSGGARYNEQFFGPGTRLTVL.

CDR3 DNA sequence: TGTGCCAGCAGCCCAACCCGGGTAGGCGTGAAGGGGCCGGCTTTCTTT. Its translation: CASSPTRVGVKGPAFF. The chain recombines TRBV7-2 with TRBJ1-1, with D tentatively TRBD1 (5 bases). The CDR3 is 16 residues long. The V end lost 5 bases, the J end lost 11 bases, and 27 bases lay between the germline ends. Germline V gives CDR1 SGHTA, CDR2 FQGNSA.

This clonotype was counted many times. The chain recombines TRBV5-1 with TRBJ2-5, with D unresolved. V lost 0 bases, J lost 5 bases, and 8 bases lay in between. Germline CDR1 and CDR2: SGHRS and YFSETQ. The CDR3 contains 13 residues. CDR3 sequence reads: CASSLALGETQYF. In DNA, the CDR3 is TGCGCCAGCAGCTTGGCCCTTGGTGAGACCCAGTACTTC.

This clonotype was seen many times. The rearrangement joins TRBV5-1 to TRBJ1-1; D is unresolved. The length of the CDR3 is 11 residues. Trimming pared 3 bases from V and 2 bases from J, leaving 2 bases between. The germline V gene encodes CDR1 SGHRS and CDR2 YFSETQ. Here the CDR3 DNA reads TGCGCCAGCAGCTCAAACACTGAAGCTTTCTTT. It yields the protein CASSSNTEAFF.

This clonotype was detected many times. This chain joins TRBV6-6 and TRBJ2-3; 13 positions agree with TRBD2. After removal of 8 bases from V and 4 bases from J, the junction contained 3 bases not matched to a gene. CDR1 is MNHNY and CDR2 is SVGAGI in the germline V gene (reference sequence). The CDR3 runs to 14 residues. CDR3 loop: CASLTSGGADTQYF. The CDR3 coding sequence is TGTGCCAGCCTCACTAGCGGGGGGGCAGATACGCAGTATTTT.

The chain combines TRBV10-3 with TRBJ2-1; tentative D call: TRBD2 (7 bases). The CDR3 totals 14 residues. Trimming took 5 bases from V and 8 from J, leaving 16 bases between them. CDR1 ENHRY and CDR2 SYGVKD come from the germline V gene. CDR3 bases: TGTGCCATCAGTCCGGGACTACAGGGTGATGAGCAGTTCTTC. Translated: CAISPGLQGDEQFF.

Ten or more counts support this clonotype. The genes are TRBV18 and TRBJ2-3; D is uncertain. Germline lookup yields CDR1 KGHSH and CDR2 LQKENI. The CDR3 is 11 amino acids. The germline V and J ends were trimmed by 4 bases and 5 bases, with 4 bases remaining between them. CDR3 nucleotides: TGTGCCAGCTCACTTCAAGATACGCAGTATTTT. This encodes CASSLQDTQYF. The full variable domain, with the rest looked up from reference TRBV18 and TRBJ2-3, is NAGVMQNPRHLVRRRGQEARLRCSPMKGHSHVYWYRQLPEEGLKFMVYLQKENIIDESGMPKERFSAEFPKEGPSILRIQQVVRGDSAAYFCASSLQDTQYFGPGTRLTVL.

As regards this clonotype: An end of the junction differs from the germline gene, which may be a read error. The CDR3 sequence: CASSPREGGEQFF. In nucleotides, the CDR3 is TGCGCCAGCAGCCCGCGTGAGGGGGGTGAGCAATTCTTC. The V gene is TRBV4-3, the J gene TRBJ2-1; D possibly uses TRBD1 or TRBD2 (6 bases each). The CDR3 length is 13 residues. Germline V gene sequence: CDR1 LGHNA, CDR2 YSLEER.

V and J are TRBV7-2 and TRBJ2-4, with unresolved D. Per the germline V gene, CDR1 is SGHTA and CDR2 is FQGNSA. CDR3 length: 12 residues. With 4 bases removed from V and 4 bases from J, the gap between germline ends came to 5 bases. Here the CDR3 DNA reads TGTGCCAGCAGCTCCTATAAAAACATTCAGTACTTC. This gives the protein CASSSYKNIQYF.

This clonotype was counted many times. V and J are TRBV7-2 and TRBJ2-1; D remains unclear. This CDR3 is built from 11 residues. V was clipped by 5 bases and J by 5 bases, with 4 bases between them. Germline V lookup: CDR1 SGHTA, CDR2 FQGNSA. The CDR3 region has the DNA TGTGCCAGCAGCAATCACAATGAGCAGTTCTTC. This sequence encodes CASSNHNEQFF.

This clonotype has at least ten counts. V and J are TRBV4-3 and TRBJ2-4, with D perhaps being TRBD1 or TRBD2 (6 bases each). The CDR3 length is 15 residues. V was clipped by 0 bases and J by 6 bases, with 12 bases between them. CDR1 is LGHNA and CDR2 is YSLEER in the germline V gene. DNA of the CDR3: TGCGCCAGCAGCCAAGAAGGGGGGAAAGGAAACATTCAGTACTTC. This encodes CASSQEGGKGNIQYF.

This clonotype was seen at least ten times. The rearrangement uses TRBV4-1 and TRBJ2-1, with D tentatively TRBD1 (5 bases). This CDR3 is 16 amino acids long. The germline CDR1 and CDR2 sequences are MGHRA and YSYEKL. V lost 1 base, J lost 8 bases, and 18 bases lay in between. DNA of the CDR3: TGCGCCAGCAGCCAAGTCACCACCCAGGGCCGACATGAGCAGTTCTTC. It is translated as CASSQVTTQGRHEQFF.

This clonotype came up many times. The chain employs TRBV12-3 or TRBV12-4 and TRBJ1-3, with a tentative D call TRBD1 (6 bases). V was trimmed by 5 bases and J by 0 bases, leaving 20 bases between them. The CDR3 consists of 18 residues. This CDR3 reads CASSGRLRGGFSGNTIYF. CDR3 DNA sequence: TGTGCCAGCAGTGGCCGACTCAGGGGAGGGTTCTCTGGAAACACCATATATTTT.

This clonotype was counted ten times or more. This chain joins TRBV20-1 and TRBJ2-3; TRBD2 matches at 8 bases. This CDR3 spans 13 amino acids. With V trimmed by 7 bases and J by 5 bases, 8 bases remained unmatched. Germline values: CDR1 DFQATT, CDR2 SNEGSKA (reference sequence). CDR3 loop: CSVLSGGQDTQYF. The CDR3, as DNA: TGCAGTGTCCTGAGCGGGGGCCAAGATACGCAGTATTTT.

As to this clonotype: As the CDR3 is not closed by the conserved phenylalanine or tryptophan, this likely results from a read error. The V call is TRBV5-5, the J call TRBJ1-2; TRBD1 is a possible D gene (5 bases). Germline V gene sequence: CDR1 SGHKS, CDR2 YYEKEE (reference sequence). This CDR3 spans 17 amino acids. The CDR3 DNA reads TGTTCCAGCAGCCTTCTTGACCTTGAGGGGTCTAACTATGGCTACACCTAC. It yields the protein CSSSLLDLEGSNYGYTY.